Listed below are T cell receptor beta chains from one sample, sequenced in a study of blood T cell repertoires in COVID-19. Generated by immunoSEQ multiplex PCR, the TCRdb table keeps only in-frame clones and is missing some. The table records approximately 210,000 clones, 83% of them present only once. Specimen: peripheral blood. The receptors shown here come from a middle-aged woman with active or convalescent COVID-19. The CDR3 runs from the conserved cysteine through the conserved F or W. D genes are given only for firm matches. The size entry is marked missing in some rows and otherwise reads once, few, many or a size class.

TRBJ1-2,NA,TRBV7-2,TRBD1,CASSLWGQGVNYGYTF,TGTGCCAGCAGCTTATGGGGACAGGGAGTGAACTATGGCTACACCTTC
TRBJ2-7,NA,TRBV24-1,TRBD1,CATSDRRTGKDEQYF,TGTGCCACCAGTGATCGTAGGACAGGGAAGGACGAGCAGTACTTC
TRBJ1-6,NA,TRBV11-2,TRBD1,CASSQEGQGSSYNSPLHF,TGTGCCAGCAGCCAGGAGGGACAGGGGAGCTCCTATAATTCACCCCTCCACTTT
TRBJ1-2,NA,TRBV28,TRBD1,CASSLTGGAFGYTF,TGTGCCAGCAGTTTGACAGGGGGCGCCTTTGGCTACACCTTC
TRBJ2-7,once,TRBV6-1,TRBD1,CASSDTGGNSYEQYF,TGTGCCAGCAGTGACACAGGGGGGAACTCCTACGAGCAGTACTTC
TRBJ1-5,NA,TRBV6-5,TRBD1,CASSRDRAQPQHF,TGTGCCAGCAGTCGGGACAGGGCTCAGCCCCAGCATTTT
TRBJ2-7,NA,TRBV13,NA,CASSPSERKREQYF,TGTGCCAGCAGCCCCTCCGAGCGGAAGAGGGAGCAGTACTTC
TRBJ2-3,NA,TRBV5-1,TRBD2,CASSRGLAGGDTQYF,TGCGCCAGCAGCAGGGGTCTAGCGGGAGGCGATACGCAGTATTTT
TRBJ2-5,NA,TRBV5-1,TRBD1,CASSGDPGGGETQYF,TGCGCCAGCAGCGGAGACCCAGGGGGCGGGGAGACCCAGTACTTC
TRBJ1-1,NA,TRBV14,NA,CASSHAGGGREAFF,TGTGCCAGCAGCCACGCCGGCGGGGGGCGAGAGGCTTTCTTT
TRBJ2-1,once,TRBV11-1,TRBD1,CASSSPGQGANEQFF,TGTGCCAGCAGCTCACCGGGACAGGGGGCGAATGAGCAGTTCTTC
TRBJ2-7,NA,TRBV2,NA,CASNGGAYEQYF,TGTGCCAGCAATGGCGGAGCCTACGAGCAGTACTTC
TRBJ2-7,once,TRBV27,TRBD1,CASSLGTGLTYEQYF,TGTGCCAGCAGTTTAGGGACAGGCCTTACCTACGAGCAGTACTTC
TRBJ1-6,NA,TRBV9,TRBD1,CASSWDRGHNSPLHF,TGTGCCAGCAGCTGGGACAGGGGGCATAATTCACCCCTCCACTTT
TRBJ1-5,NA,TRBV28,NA,CASSWGRVNQPQHF,TGTGCCAGCAGTTGGGGGCGGGTGAATCAGCCCCAGCATTTT
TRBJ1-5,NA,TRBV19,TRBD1,CASSNRGREPQHF,TGTGCCAGTAGTAACAGGGGGCGTGAGCCCCAGCATTTT
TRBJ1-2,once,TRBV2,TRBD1,CASSFGQGGGYTF,TGTGCCAGCAGTTTTGGACAGGGGGGAGGCTACACCTTC
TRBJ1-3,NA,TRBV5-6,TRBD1,CASSPDRGPGNTIYF,TGTGCCAGCAGCCCCGACAGGGGACCTGGAAACACCATATATTTT
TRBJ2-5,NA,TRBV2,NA,CASSKARAGQQETQYF,TGTGCCAGCAGCAAGGCCCGGGCGGGGCAGCAAGAGACCCAGTACTTC
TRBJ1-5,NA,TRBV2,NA,CASIQGTGQPQHF,TGTGCCAGCATCCAGGGTACAGGACAGCCCCAGCATTTT
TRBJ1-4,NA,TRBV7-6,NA,CASSLSVQEKLFF,TGTGCCAGCAGCTTATCAGTACAGGAAAAACTGTTTTTT
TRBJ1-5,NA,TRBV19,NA,CASSPLGDRNQPQHF,TGTGCCAGTAGTCCCTTAGGAGACAGAAATCAGCCCCAGCATTTT
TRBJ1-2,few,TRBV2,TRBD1,CASIGTGGDGYTF,TGTGCCAGCATTGGGACAGGGGGCGATGGCTACACCTTC
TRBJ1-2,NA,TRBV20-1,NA,CSVPGPGGYTF,TGCAGTGTACCAGGACCGGGAGGCTACACCTTC
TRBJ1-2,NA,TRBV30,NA,CAWSVTGMGGYTF,TGTGCCTGGAGTGTAACAGGGATGGGTGGCTACACCTTC
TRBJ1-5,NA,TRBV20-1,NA,CSASSAQGPHSNQPQHF,TGCAGTGCTAGTTCCGCTCAGGGGCCCCATAGCAATCAGCCCCAGCATTTT
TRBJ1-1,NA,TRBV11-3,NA,CASSLGQRSPTEAFF,TGTGCCAGCAGCTTGGGTCAGAGGAGCCCCACTGAAGCTTTCTTT
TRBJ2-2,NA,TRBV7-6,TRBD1,CASSLDAQGAGTGELFF,TGTGCCAGCAGCTTAGACGCGCAGGGGGCCGGCACCGGGGAGCTGTTTTTT
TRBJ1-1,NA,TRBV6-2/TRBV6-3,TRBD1,CASSPRDRGRNTEAFF,TGTGCCAGCAGTCCCCGGGACAGGGGGAGGAACACTGAAGCTTTCTTT